Presented here are 17 T cell receptor beta chains from one specimen sequenced in a study of T cell responses to AZD1222 COVID-19 vaccine (dated by TCRdb to about 2021). The library was obtained by the immunoSEQ multiplex PCR assay. TCRdb limited this immuneACCESS table to in-frame rearrangements with V and J called. A share of clones is missing; checked studies link under half to unresolved V genes, and the rest is unexplained. This sample is represented by just under 85,000 clones; 70% to 90% of them were singletons. The biggest ten clones account for around 6.7% of the sample. What the time point label conveys for this sample: baseline before first vaccination. The input for sequencing was peripheral blood, taken on day 0 of AZD1222 vaccination. These receptors came from an adult in good health.

The CDR3 loop reads CASSLRAYNEQFF. The CDR3 region has the DNA TGTGCCAGCAGCTTACGGGCTTACAATGAGCAGTTCTTC. This chain links TRBV7-2 with TRBJ2-1, with D hard to call. V gave up 2 bases and J gave up 4 bases, with 6 bases separating them. In germline, CDR1 is SGHTA, CDR2 FQGNSA. This CDR3 has 13 amino acids.

The rearrangement uses TRBV6-2 or TRBV6-3 and TRBJ2-7; 11 bases agree with TRBD2. The ends lost 4 bases at V and 3 bases at J; junction bases unmatched: 8. CDR1 is MNHEY, CDR2 SVGEGT, per germline. CDR3 length: 16 residues. The CDR3 nucleotides read TGTGCCAGCAGTTTCCTCCCACTAGCGGGAGACTACGAGCAGTACTTC. Protein: CASSFLPLAGDYEQYF.

The CDR3 nucleotides are TGCAGCGTCCTCCTAGCGGGAGGCTCCTACAATGAGCAGTTCTTC. Amino acid sequence: CSVLLAGGSYNEQFF. The gene calls are TRBV29-1 and TRBJ2-1; 11 bases are shared with TRBD2. J gave up 0 bases and V 6 bases, and 4 bases lay outside the gene matches. CDR3 length: 15 residues. The V gene's germline CDR1 is SQVTM and CDR2 ANQGSEA.

Concerning this clone: The same CDR3 can be traced to other DNA sequences in this sample. The chain recombines TRBV7-9 with TRBJ1-3, with TRBD1 matching over 8 bases. The germline CDR1 and CDR2 sequences are SEHNR and FQNEAQ (reference sequence). There are 16 residues in the CDR3. The junction had 5 bases not matched to a gene; V was cut back by 4 bases and J by 0 bases. CDR3: CASSSTGGVSGNTIYF. The CDR3 DNA reads as TGTGCCAGCAGCTCCACAGGGGGGGTCTCTGGAAACACCATATATTTT.

This chain connects TRBV11-1 to TRBJ2-1, with TRBD2 matching over 11 bases. From germline, CDR1 is SGHAT and CDR2 FQDESV (reference sequence). The CDR3 sequence is 15 residues long. J was trimmed by 4 bases and V by 6 bases; bases with no gene match: 5. The CDR3 DNA reads as TGTGCCAGCAGTTATACTAGCGGGAGTTACAATGAGCAGTTCTTC. Its translation: CASSYTSGSYNEQFF.

This clone turned up a few times. This chain uses TRBV27 with TRBJ1-2, with D unresolved. Germline V gene sequence: CDR1 MNHEY, CDR2 SMNVEV (reference sequence). V was clipped by 6 bases and J by 8 bases, with 10 bases between them. The CDR3 consists of 11 residues. DNA for the CDR3: TGTGCCAGCAGGGGAGGAGTAGGCTACACCTTC. Amino acid sequence: CASRGGVGYTF.

The chain couples TRBV9 to TRBJ2-1, with no clear D. From germline, CDR1 is SGDLS and CDR2 YYNGEE. V was shortened by 0 bases and J by 6 bases, with 7 bases between the two germline ends. The CDR3 has 13 amino acids. CDR3 nucleotide sequence: TGTGCCAGCAGCGTAGCGGGCGGCAATGAGCAGTTCTTC. It encodes CASSVAGGNEQFF.

The genes are TRBV15 and TRBJ2-7; the D gene is possibly TRBD1 (5 bases). This CDR3 is built from 15 residues. Germline V CDR1 and CDR2: LNHNV, YYDKDF (reference sequence). V was trimmed by 0 bases and J by 1 base, leaving 10 bases between them. CDR3 loop: CATSRDVYRSYEQYF. The CDR3 DNA follows: TGTGCCACCAGCAGAGATGTTTACAGGTCCTACGAGCAGTACTTC.

The J gene is TRBJ2-7, the V gene TRBV6-5; 12 nucleotides agree with TRBD1. Germline V CDR1 and CDR2: MNHEY, SVGAGI. V shed 6 bases and J 4 bases; nucleotides not matched to a gene: 7. The CDR3 spans 15 residues. The CDR3 DNA follows: TGTGCCAGCAGGCGGGGGGACAGGGGGCCGTACGAGCAGTACTTC. Its translation: CASRRGDRGPYEQYF.

This rearrangement joins TRBV30 to TRBJ1-3; D may be TRBD1 (5 bases). This CDR3 spans 15 amino acids. The germline gives CDR1 GTSNPN, CDR2 SVGIG (reference sequence). Deletions cut 0 bases from V and 0 bases from J, with 9 bases between. CDR3 protein: CAWSVGRVSGNTIYF. Written as DNA, the CDR3 is TGTGCCTGGAGTGTGGGCAGGGTCTCTGGAAACACCATATATTTT.

V usage is TRBV4-3 and J usage is TRBJ2-1; 9 bases are a match to TRBD2. In germline, CDR1 is LGHNA, CDR2 YSLEER. V was pared by 0 bases and J by 9 bases, with 9 bases of the junction left unmatched. This CDR3 has 16 amino acids. CDR3 coding DNA: TGCGCCAGCAGCCAAGAGTGGTTAGCGGGAGTCGGTGAGCAGTTCTTC. Its translation is CASSQEWLAGVGEQFF.

The CDR3 DNA reads as TGTGCCAGCACGGCGGGAGGGTACACCGGGGAGCTGTTTTTT. Translation gives CASTAGGYTGELFF. The chain is built from TRBV6-5 and TRBJ2-2; 9 nucleotides align to TRBD2. The CDR3 consists of 14 residues. V gave up 7 bases and J gave up 3 bases; unmatched junction bases: 3. CDR1 and CDR2 from the germline V gene are MNHEY and SVGAGI.

CDR3 amino acids: CASSLSSVRSYEQYF. The DNA of the CDR3 is TGTGCCAGCAGTTTATCTTCCGTGAGATCCTACGAGCAGTACTTC. The rearrangement links TRBV27 to TRBJ2-7, with no clear D. V lost 0 bases to trimming and J lost 1 base, with 10 bases between them. CDR3 length equals 15 residues. CDR1 MNHEY and CDR2 SMNVEV come from the germline V gene (reference sequence).

V is TRBV6-5 and J is TRBJ1-2; TRBD1 matches 9 bases. Germline values: CDR1 MNHEY, CDR2 SVGAGI. V was pared by 6 bases and J by 7 bases, with 9 bases of the junction left unmatched. The CDR3 sequence is 14 residues long. CDR3 DNA: TGTGCCAGCAGCTCGGACAGGGGAGCGTTTGGCTACACCTTC. This gives the protein CASSSDRGAFGYTF.

This clone is a singleton in its sample. This rearrangement joins TRBV24-1 to TRBJ2-3; 9 bases line up with TRBD2. This CDR3 spans 14 amino acids. V shed 9 bases, J shed 2 bases, and the junction held 5 bases outside the gene matches. Germline values: CDR1 KGHDR, CDR2 SFDVKD. The CDR3 DNA reads TGTGCCACCTCGAGGACTAGCGACACAGATACGCAGTATTTT. It specifies CATSRTSDTDTQYF.

This rearrangement joins TRBV9 to TRBJ2-7; a weak D match, TRBD1 (6 bases). The CDR3 contains 15 residues. Germline V CDR1 and CDR2: SGDLS, YYNGEE. Trimming removed 0 bases from V and 0 bases from J, with 10 bases in between. The CDR3 spells CASSVGTAASYEQYF. The CDR3 bases are TGTGCCAGCAGCGTAGGGACAGCCGCCTCCTACGAGCAGTACTTC.

This chain uses TRBV4-1 with TRBJ2-2; D is possibly TRBD2 (6 bases). The CDR3 runs to 16 residues. Germline-derived CDR1 and CDR2 are MGHRA and YSYEKL. Trimming removed 4 bases from V and 6 bases from J, with 18 bases in between. The CDR3 region is CASSRNGAGFAGELFF. The CDR3 DNA reads as TGCGCCAGCAGCCGCAACGGCGCGGGGTTTGCCGGGGAGCTGTTTTTT.